Here is one T cell receptor beta chain with its context. The sample is drawn from a study of shared T cell receptors in the human thymus. Data came from immunoSEQ multiplex PCR; TCRdb stores just in-frame clones and leaves some out. The top ten hold 0.0094% of the sample, which has 500,000 to 850,000 clones, around 87% seen once. Per the germline V gene, CDR1 is MNHEY and CDR2 is SMNVEV (reference sequence). V was shortened by 5 bases and J by 0 bases, with 10 bases between the two germline ends. The CDR3 extends over 14 amino acids. These data were also reused for a study on human thymus T cells. That investigation notes: Resections removed during corrective heart surgery provided the thymus tissue used.

The chain links TRBV27 to TRBJ1-1; D may be TRBD1 (6 bases). The sequence came from a boy under two years old with a congenital heart defect. What was sequenced was thymocytes. The CDR3 sequence: CASSPSGVNTEAFF. The DNA of the CDR3 is TGTGCCAGCAGTCCGTCAGGGGTGAACACTGAAGCTTTCTTT.